The 12 T cell receptor beta chains given below trace back to one sample, sequenced in a study of cytomegalovirus exposure and HLA in healthy donors. PCR was performed using 60 Vbeta and 13 Jbeta primers. Generated by immunoSEQ multiplex PCR, the TCRdb table keeps only in-frame clones and is missing some. The data contain roughly 140,000 clones, approximately 80% of them singletons. Sequenced sample: PBMCs. All receptors come from a woman aged 40 to 50 in good health and CMV-seropositive.

Remarks on this clone: The junction and the germline gene differ at one end; a read error may be behind it. The chain joins TRBV7-9 to TRBJ2-5; TRBD2 might be the D (5 bases). The CDR3 is 14 residues long. Germline V gives CDR1 SEHNR, CDR2 FQNEAQ (reference sequence). The CDR3 sequence: CSSSLAILAETQYF. The CDR3 nucleotides read TGTTCCAGCAGCTTAGCGATCCTAGCAGAGACCCAGTACTTC.

Only a few counts were recorded for this clone. This chain uses TRBV11-3 with TRBJ1-4; no firm D call. Germline CDR1 reads SGHNT; CDR2 reads YENEEA. The V and J ends lost 3 bases and 3 bases respectively, with 14 bases between them. The CDR3 loop spans 16 amino acids. The CDR3 loop reads CASSFPVHSSNEKLFF. The CDR3 DNA follows: TGTGCCAGCAGCTTTCCAGTGCACAGCTCTAATGAAAAACTGTTTTTT.

This chain connects TRBV12-2 to TRBJ1-2; the listed D gene, TRBD1, was not tested against the DNA. TRBV12-2 is classified as a pseudogene. The CDR3 sequence is 18 residues long. CDR3 bases: TGTGCAAGTCGCCTCCCCACTACGACAGGGGGTCTGGGCTATGGCTACACCTTC. The encoded protein is CASRLPTTTGGLGYGYTF.

The chain is built from TRBV5-1 and TRBJ2-7; 11 bases agree with TRBD1. Per the germline V gene, CDR1 is SGHRS and CDR2 is YFSETQ. This CDR3 comprises 14 residues. V lost 2 bases and J lost 6; bases outside the gene matches: 4. The CDR3, as DNA: TGCGCCAGCAGCTTCGGGACAGGGGGGGTCGAGCAGTACTTC. It is translated as CASSFGTGGVEQYF.

The chain has TRBV7-9 and TRBJ2-3; 7 positions agree with TRBD1. Germline CDR1 is SEHNR and CDR2 is FQNEAQ (reference sequence). The CDR3 sequence is 15 residues long. With V trimmed by 4 bases and J by 4 bases, 8 bases remained unmatched. CDR3 sequence reads: CASSSTGKSADTQYF. As DNA, the CDR3 is TGTGCCAGCAGCTCGACAGGGAAATCGGCAGATACGCAGTATTTT.

This rearrangement joins TRBV15 to TRBJ1-2; 10 bases are a match to TRBD1. Germline V gene sequence: CDR1 LNHNV, CDR2 YYDKDF (reference sequence). The CDR3 contains 18 residues. J was trimmed by 0 bases and V by 1 base; bases with no gene match: 8. In nucleotides, the CDR3 is TGTGCCACCAGCAGAGGCGGGACAGGGGACACCACTAACTATGGCTACACCTTC. This encodes CATSRGGTGDTTNYGYTF.

This chain joins TRBV5-1 and TRBJ2-3; D may be TRBD1 (6 bases). With 0 bases removed from V and 2 bases from J, the gap between germline ends came to 13 bases. This CDR3 contains 16 residues. Germline V gene sequence: CDR1 SGHRS, CDR2 YFSETQ. Here the CDR3 reads CASSLAPRDTTDTQYF. As DNA, the CDR3 is TGCGCCAGCAGCTTGGCCCCCCGGGACACCACAGATACGCAGTATTTT.

This chain uses TRBV5-1 with TRBJ2-1, with 7 bases identical to TRBD2. The J segment lost 4 bases and the V segment lost 0 bases, leaving 7 bases of the junction unmatched. Looked up from germline, CDR1 is SGHRS and CDR2 is YFSETQ. The CDR3 contains 16 residues. Here the CDR3 DNA reads TGCGCCAGCAGCTTGGGAACCAGCGGGATTTACAATGAGCAGTTCTTC. As protein: CASSLGTSGIYNEQFF.

The CDR3 DNA reads TGTGCCAGCAGCCCCCGGCAGGGGGCTAAGTGGTACGAGCAGTACTTC. It codes for CASSPRQGAKWYEQYF. The chain links TRBV13 to TRBJ2-5, with 8 bases matching TRBD1. TRBJ2-7 matches the DNA end more closely, so the J call is doubtful. The CDR3 is made up of 16 amino acids. CDR1 PRHDT and CDR2 FYEKMQ come from the germline V gene (reference sequence).

The chain employs TRBV12-2 and TRBJ2-1; the table calls TRBD1, which could not be checked here. TRBV12-2 is described as a pseudogene. The CDR3 length is 16 residues. This CDR3 reads CASRLAQPSRQDEQFF. Here the CDR3 DNA reads TGTGCAAGTCGCTTAGCGCAGCCGAGCCGTCAGGATGAGCAGTTCTTC.

J is TRBJ1-5 and V is TRBV19, with 8 bases aligning to TRBD1. Per the germline V gene, CDR1 is LNHDA and CDR2 is SQIVND (reference sequence). This CDR3 has 15 residues. V lost 5 bases, J lost 5 bases, and 8 bases stayed unmatched. The CDR3 DNA is TGTGCCAGTAGTGAACGCGACAGGGGATATCAGCCCCAGCATTTT. The encoded protein is CASSERDRGYQPQHF.

The chain is built from TRBV5-1 and TRBJ1-2; 8 bases are shared with TRBD1. Trimming removed 4 bases from V and 7 bases from J; junction bases left unmatched: 12. This CDR3 contains 15 residues. Germline V gives CDR1 SGHRS, CDR2 YFSETQ. CDR3: CASSQSDRGGRGYTF. The CDR3 DNA reads TGCGCCAGCAGCCAAAGCGACAGGGGAGGACGTGGCTACACCTTC. The variable domain in full, completed from reference TRBV5-1 and TRBJ1-2, reads KAGVTQTPRYLIKTRGQQVTLSCSPISGHRSVSWYQQTPGQGLQFLFEYFSETQRNKGNFPGRFSGRQFSNSRSEMNVSTLELGDSALYLCASSQSDRGGRGYTFGSGTRLTVV.